This T cell receptor (beta chain) stems from a study of blood T cell repertoires in COVID-19. Across the whole study: Spain, Italy and the United States supplied samples that represented acute and convalescent COVID-19. T cells, B-cell-depleted T cells, or PBMCs provided the cDNA or gDNA that served as material.

In the original analysis: Estimates of nucleated cell counts were drawn from the amplification of reference gene primers. Method: immunoSEQ multiplex PCR; TCRdb's copy keeps in-frame clones and lacks some. Clonal size and the V and J genes are those of that table, whereas D and trimming came from the DNA. This sample has more than 45,000 clones; around nine tenths occur once, and the top ten carry roughly 10%. CDR1 is SNHLY, CDR2 FYNNEI, per germline. The CDR3 has 13 amino acids. The ends were cut back, 4 bases at V and 5 bases at J, with 9 bases in the middle. The clonotype comes from a woman older than 75 with acute or convalescent COVID-19. This chain uses TRBV2 with TRBJ2-1; weak D call: TRBD2 (5 bases). Sequenced: peripheral blood. CDR3 sequence reads: CASSGTGNNEQFF. In DNA, the CDR3 is TGTGCCAGCAGTGGGACGGGGAACAATGAGCAGTTCTTC.